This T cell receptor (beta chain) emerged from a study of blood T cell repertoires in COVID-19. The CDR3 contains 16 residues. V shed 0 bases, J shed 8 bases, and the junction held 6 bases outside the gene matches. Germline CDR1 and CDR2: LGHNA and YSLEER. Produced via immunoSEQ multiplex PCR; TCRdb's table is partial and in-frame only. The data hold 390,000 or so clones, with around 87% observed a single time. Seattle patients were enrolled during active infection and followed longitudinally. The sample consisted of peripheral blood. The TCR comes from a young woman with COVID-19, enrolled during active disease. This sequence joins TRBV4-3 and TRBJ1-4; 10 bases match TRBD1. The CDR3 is CASSQDAGQGREKLFF. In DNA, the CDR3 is TGCGCCAGCAGCCAAGATGCGGGACAGGGGAGGGAAAAACTGTTTTTT.